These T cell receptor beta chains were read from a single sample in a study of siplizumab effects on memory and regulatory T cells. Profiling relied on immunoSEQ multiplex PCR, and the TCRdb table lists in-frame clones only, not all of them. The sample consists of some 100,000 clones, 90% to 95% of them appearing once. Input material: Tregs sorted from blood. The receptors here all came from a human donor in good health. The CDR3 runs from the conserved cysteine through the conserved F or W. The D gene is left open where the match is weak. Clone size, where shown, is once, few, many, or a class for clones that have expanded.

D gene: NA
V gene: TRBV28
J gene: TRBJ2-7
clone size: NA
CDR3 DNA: TGTGCCAGCACTTACGGCGGCCACCTCTACGAGCAGTACTTC
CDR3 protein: CASTYGGHLYEQYF

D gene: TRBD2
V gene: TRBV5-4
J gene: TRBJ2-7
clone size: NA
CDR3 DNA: TGTGCCAGCAGCGTCCAGCTAGCGGGACCCTACGAGCAGTACTTC
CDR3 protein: CASSVQLAGPYEQYF

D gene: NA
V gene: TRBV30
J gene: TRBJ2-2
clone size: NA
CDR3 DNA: TGTGCCTGGAAGGGGGAGGGTTTCATATATTCCGGGGAGCTGTTTTTT
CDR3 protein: CAWKGEGFIYSGELFF

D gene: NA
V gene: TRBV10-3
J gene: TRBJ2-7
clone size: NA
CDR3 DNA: TGTGCCATCAGTGAGTTTTCAAGGATCTACGAGCAGTACTTC
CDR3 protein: CAISEFSRIYEQYF

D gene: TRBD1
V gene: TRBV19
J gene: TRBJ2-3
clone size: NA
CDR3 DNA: TGTGCCAGTAGTTCGTACAGGGGTACAGATACGCAGTATTTT
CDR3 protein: CASSSYRGTDTQYF

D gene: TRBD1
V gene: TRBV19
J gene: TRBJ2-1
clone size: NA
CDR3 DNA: TGTGCCAGTAGCCTCCGGGACAGGGGATATGTGGGGAATGAGCAGTTCTTC
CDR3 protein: CASSLRDRGYVGNEQFF

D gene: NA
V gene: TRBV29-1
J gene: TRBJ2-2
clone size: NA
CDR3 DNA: TGCAGCGTTCCTATTGGGGTGAGCGGGGAGCTGTTTTTT
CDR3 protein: CSVPIGVSGELFF

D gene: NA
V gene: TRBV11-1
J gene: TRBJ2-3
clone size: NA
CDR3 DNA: TGTGCCAGCAGCTTAGGCAGGGCCACAGATACGCAGTATTTT
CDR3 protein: CASSLGRATDTQYF

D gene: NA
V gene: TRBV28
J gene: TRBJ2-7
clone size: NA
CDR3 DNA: TGTGCCAGCAGTTCCCCTGCCAGGGGGGCCTACGAGCAGTACTTC
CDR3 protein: CASSSPARGAYEQYF

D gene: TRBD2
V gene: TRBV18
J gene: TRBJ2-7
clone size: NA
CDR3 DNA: TGTGCCAGCTCAAGGACTAGCGGGAGTGGCTCCTACGAGCAGTACTTC
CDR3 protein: CASSRTSGSGSYEQYF

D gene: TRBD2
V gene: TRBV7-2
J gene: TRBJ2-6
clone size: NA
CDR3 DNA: TGTGCCAGCAGCCTTAGGGTAGGGAGGGCCATCTCTGGGGCCAACGTCCTGACTTTC
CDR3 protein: CASSLRVGRAISGANVLTF

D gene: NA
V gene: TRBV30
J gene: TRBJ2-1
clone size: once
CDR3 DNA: TGTGCCTGGAACTTTGGGTGGGTGTCCTACAATGAGCAGTTCTTC
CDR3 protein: CAWNFGWVSYNEQFF

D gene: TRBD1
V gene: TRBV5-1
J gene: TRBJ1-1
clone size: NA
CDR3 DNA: TGCGCCAGCAGCTTGTTAACAGGGGAGGCTTTCTTT
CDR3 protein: CASSLLTGEAFF

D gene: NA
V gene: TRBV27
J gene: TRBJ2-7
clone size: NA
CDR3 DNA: TGTGCCAGCAGTTTAAGGGACGAGCAGTACTTC
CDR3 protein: CASSLRDEQYF

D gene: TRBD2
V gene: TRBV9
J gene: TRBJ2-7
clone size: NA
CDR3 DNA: TGTGCCAGCAGCGTAAGGGCGGGAGGGCCCCTAACTACCTACGAGCAGTACTTC
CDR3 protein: CASSVRAGGPLTTYEQYF

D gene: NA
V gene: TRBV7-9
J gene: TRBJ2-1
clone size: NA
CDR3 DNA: TGTGCCAGCAGCTCTGATTTACCCAATGAGCAGTTCTTC
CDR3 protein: CASSSDLPNEQFF

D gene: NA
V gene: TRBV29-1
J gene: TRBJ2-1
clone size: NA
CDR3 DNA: TGCAGCGGCCGCACCTACAATGAGCAGTTCTTC
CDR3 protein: CSGRTYNEQFF

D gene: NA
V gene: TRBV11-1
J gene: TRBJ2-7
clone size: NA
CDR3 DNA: TGTGCCAGCAGCTTATTCCCGGGATCTACCTACGAGCAGTACTTC
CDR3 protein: CASSLFPGSTYEQYF

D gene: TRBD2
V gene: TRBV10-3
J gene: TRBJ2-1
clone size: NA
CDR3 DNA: TGTGCCATCAGTGGGGGACTAGCATACGGTGAGCAGTTCTTC
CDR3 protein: CAISGGLAYGEQFF

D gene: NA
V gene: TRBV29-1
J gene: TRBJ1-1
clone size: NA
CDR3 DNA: TGCAGCGTTGAAAGGGAATCGAACACTGAAGCTTTCTTT
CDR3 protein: CSVERESNTEAFF

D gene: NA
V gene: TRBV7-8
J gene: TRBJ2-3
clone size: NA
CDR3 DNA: TGTGCCAGCAGCTCGGGGGCCGGGCCCGGCACAGATACGCAGTATTTT
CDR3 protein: CASSSGAGPGTDTQYF

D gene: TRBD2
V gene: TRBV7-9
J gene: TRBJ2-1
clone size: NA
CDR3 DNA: TGTGCCAGCAGCTCATTAGCGGGAGGCAACGACAATGAGCAGTTCTTC
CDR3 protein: CASSSLAGGNDNEQFF

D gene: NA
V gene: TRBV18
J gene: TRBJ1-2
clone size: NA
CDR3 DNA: TGTGCCAGCTCTCTCTACGGGGCGGGGGCAAATGGCTACACCTTC
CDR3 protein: CASSLYGAGANGYTF

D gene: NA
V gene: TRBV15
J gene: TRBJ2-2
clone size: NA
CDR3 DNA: TGTGCCACCAGCAGATTCATACAGGGCAGGGAGCTGTTTTTT
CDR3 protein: CATSRFIQGRELFF

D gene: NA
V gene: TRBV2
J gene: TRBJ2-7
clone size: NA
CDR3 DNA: TGTGCCAGCAGACAGAACACCTACGAGCAGTACTTC
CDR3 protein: CASRQNTYEQYF

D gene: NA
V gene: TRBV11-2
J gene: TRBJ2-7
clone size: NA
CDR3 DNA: TGTGCCAGCAGCTTAGGCGATATGAGAAACGAGCAGTACTTC
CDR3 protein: CASSLGDMRNEQYF

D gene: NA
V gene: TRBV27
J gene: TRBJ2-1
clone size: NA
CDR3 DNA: TGTGCCAGCAGGGGTCTAGGTAAAGAGGGGAAGCAGTTCTTC
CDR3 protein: CASRGLGKEGKQFF

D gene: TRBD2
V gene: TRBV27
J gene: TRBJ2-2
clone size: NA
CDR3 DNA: TGTGCCAGCAGTTTATGGGCGGGAGGTGGGTTCCGGGAGCTGTTTTTT
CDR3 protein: CASSLWAGGGFRELFF

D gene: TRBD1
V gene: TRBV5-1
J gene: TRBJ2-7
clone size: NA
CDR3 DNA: TGCGCCAGCAGCGTAAGTGGGACAGCCTACCAGCAGTACTTC
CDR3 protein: CASSVSGTAYQQYF

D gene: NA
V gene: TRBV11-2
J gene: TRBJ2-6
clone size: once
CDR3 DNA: TGTGCCAGCAGTGCCGGGGCCAACGTCCTGACTTTC
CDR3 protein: CASSAGANVLTF

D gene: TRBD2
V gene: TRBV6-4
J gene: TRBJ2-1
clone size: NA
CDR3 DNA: TGTGCCAGCTCGAGCGGGAGCTCCTACAATGAGCAGTTCTTC
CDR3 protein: CASSSGSSYNEQFF

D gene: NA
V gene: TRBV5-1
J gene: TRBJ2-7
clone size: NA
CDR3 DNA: TGCGCCAGCACATACAATCCTGTCCAGGGGGGGTTCTACGAGCAGTACTTC
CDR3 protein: CASTYNPVQGGFYEQYF

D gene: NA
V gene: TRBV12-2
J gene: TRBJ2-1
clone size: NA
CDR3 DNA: TGTGCAAGTCGCTCGGAGGGGCAGGGGGCGAGCAATGAGCAGTTCTTC
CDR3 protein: CASRSEGQGASNEQFF

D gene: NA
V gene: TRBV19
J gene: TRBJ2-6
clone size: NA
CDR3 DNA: TGTGCCAGTAGGACTCAGGGGGGCTCTGGGGCCAACGTCCTGACTTTC
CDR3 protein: CASRTQGGSGANVLTF

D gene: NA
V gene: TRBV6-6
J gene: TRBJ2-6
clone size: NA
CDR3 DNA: TGTGCCAGCATGCCCCGGCATTCTGGGGCCAACGTCCTGACTTTC
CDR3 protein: CASMPRHSGANVLTF

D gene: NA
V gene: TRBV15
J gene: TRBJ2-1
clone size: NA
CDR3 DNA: TGTGCCACCAGCAGCCCCGGGCATAGCGGCCCTTCCTACAATGAGCAGTTCTTC
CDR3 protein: CATSSPGHSGPSYNEQFF

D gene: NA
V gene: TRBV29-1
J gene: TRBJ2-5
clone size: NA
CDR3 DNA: TGCAGCGCCTTTTCACAGAGGGAGACCCAGTACTTC
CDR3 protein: CSAFSQRETQYF

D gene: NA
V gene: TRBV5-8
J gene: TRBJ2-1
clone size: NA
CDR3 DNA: TGTGCCAGCAGCTGGTTAGTTGTTAATGAGCAGTTCTTC
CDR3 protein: CASSWLVVNEQFF

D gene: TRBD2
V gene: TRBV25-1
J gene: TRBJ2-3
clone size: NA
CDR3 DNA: TGTGCCGGCAGCGGGAGGGGCACAGATACGCAGTATTTT
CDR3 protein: CAGSGRGTDTQYF

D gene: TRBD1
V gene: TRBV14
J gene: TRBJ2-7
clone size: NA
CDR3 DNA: TGTGCCAGCAGCCAACCAGGACAGGAGTCATTGTACGAGCAGTACTTC
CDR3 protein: CASSQPGQESLYEQYF

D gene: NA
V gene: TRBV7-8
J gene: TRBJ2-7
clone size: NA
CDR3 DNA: TGTGCCAGCAGCTTAGTACTTGGGTTGGCCGAAGGGGACGAGCAGTACTTC
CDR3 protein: CASSLVLGLAEGDEQYF

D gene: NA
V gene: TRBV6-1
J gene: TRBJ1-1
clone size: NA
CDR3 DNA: TGTGCCAGCAGTACAGGGATCACTGAAGCTTTCTTT
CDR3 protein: CASSTGITEAFF

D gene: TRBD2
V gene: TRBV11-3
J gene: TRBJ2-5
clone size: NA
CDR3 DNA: TGTGCCAGCAGCTTAGAGGGTAGCGGGAGAGAGACCCAGTACTTC
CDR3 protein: CASSLEGSGRETQYF

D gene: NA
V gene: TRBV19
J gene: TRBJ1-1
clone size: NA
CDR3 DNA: TGTGCCAGTACGTACGATCCGGGAAGGAGTGCTTTCTTT
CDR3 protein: CASTYDPGRSAFF

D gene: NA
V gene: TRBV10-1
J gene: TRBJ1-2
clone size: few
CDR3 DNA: TGCGCCAGCAGTCGCGACCGCCTTCGCTACACCTTC
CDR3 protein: CASSRDRLRYTF

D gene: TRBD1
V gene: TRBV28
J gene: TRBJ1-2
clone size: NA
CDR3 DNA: TGTGCCAGCAGTTTATCAGGGGGGACAGGGGGCGATGGCTACACCTTC
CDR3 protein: CASSLSGGTGGDGYTF

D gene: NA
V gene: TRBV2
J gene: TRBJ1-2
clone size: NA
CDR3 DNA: TGTGCCAGCACGCAAGGGGGTTCCACTAACTATGGCTACACCTTC
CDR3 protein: CASTQGGSTNYGYTF

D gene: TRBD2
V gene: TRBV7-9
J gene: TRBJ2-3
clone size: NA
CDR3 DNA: TGTGCCAGCAGCCATCAGACGGGAGGGACAGATACGCAGTATTTT
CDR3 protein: CASSHQTGGTDTQYF

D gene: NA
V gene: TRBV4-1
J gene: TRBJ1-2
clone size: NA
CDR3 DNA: TGCGCCAGCAGCCAAGATGTGAGACAGAACTATGGCTACACCTTC
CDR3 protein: CASSQDVRQNYGYTF

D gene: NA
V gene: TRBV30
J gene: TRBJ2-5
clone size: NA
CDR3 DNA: TGTGCCTGGAGTGTATTGCTAGAGACCCAGTACTTC
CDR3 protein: CAWSVLLETQYF

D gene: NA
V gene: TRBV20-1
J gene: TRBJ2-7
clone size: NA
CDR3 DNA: TGCAGTGCAACACGGAACTACGAGCAGTACTTC
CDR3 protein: CSATRNYEQYF

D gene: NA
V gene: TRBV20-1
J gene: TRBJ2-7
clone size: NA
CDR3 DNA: TGCAGTGCTAACTTTCGCTACGAGCAGTACTTC
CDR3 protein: CSANFRYEQYF

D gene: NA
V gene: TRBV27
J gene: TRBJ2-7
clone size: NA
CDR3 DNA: TGTGCCAGCAGTCCATCCTTTGTGGGGGTGCTTTACGAGCAGTACTTC
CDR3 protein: CASSPSFVGVLYEQYF

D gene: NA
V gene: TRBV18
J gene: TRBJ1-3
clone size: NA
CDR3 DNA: TGTGCCAGCTCACCTGATGTCCGCTCTGGAAACACCATATATTTT
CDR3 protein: CASSPDVRSGNTIYF